This T cell receptor beta chain is drawn from a study of blood T cell repertoires in COVID-19. Study-wide context: Collection of acute and convalescent COVID-19 samples took place in the United States, Italy and Spain. T cells, B-cell-depleted T cells, or PBMCs provided the cDNA or gDNA that served as material.

The length of the CDR3 is 15 residues. The V and J ends lost 7 bases and 3 bases respectively, with 16 bases between them. From germline, CDR1 is MGHRA and CDR2 YSYEKL. Per the study methods: Using reference gene primer amplification, nucleated cell counts were estimated. TCRdb's copy holds only in-frame clones and misses some; the assay was immunoSEQ multiplex PCR. Clonal size and the V and J genes are those of that table, whereas D and trimming came from the DNA. Seen here are 130,000 to 150,000 clones, 80% to 90% observed once, and the top ten hold roughly 8.8%. The V gene is TRBV4-1, the J gene TRBJ2-1, with a possible D match to TRBD2 (6 bases). Sequenced sample: peripheral blood. This clonotype originated in a human donor with acute or convalescent COVID-19. The donor label of this sample is uncertain. CDR3 region: CASKVEGGIYNEQFF. In DNA form, the CDR3 reads TGCGCCAGCAAGGTGGAGGGCGGGATCTACAATGAGCAGTTCTTC.